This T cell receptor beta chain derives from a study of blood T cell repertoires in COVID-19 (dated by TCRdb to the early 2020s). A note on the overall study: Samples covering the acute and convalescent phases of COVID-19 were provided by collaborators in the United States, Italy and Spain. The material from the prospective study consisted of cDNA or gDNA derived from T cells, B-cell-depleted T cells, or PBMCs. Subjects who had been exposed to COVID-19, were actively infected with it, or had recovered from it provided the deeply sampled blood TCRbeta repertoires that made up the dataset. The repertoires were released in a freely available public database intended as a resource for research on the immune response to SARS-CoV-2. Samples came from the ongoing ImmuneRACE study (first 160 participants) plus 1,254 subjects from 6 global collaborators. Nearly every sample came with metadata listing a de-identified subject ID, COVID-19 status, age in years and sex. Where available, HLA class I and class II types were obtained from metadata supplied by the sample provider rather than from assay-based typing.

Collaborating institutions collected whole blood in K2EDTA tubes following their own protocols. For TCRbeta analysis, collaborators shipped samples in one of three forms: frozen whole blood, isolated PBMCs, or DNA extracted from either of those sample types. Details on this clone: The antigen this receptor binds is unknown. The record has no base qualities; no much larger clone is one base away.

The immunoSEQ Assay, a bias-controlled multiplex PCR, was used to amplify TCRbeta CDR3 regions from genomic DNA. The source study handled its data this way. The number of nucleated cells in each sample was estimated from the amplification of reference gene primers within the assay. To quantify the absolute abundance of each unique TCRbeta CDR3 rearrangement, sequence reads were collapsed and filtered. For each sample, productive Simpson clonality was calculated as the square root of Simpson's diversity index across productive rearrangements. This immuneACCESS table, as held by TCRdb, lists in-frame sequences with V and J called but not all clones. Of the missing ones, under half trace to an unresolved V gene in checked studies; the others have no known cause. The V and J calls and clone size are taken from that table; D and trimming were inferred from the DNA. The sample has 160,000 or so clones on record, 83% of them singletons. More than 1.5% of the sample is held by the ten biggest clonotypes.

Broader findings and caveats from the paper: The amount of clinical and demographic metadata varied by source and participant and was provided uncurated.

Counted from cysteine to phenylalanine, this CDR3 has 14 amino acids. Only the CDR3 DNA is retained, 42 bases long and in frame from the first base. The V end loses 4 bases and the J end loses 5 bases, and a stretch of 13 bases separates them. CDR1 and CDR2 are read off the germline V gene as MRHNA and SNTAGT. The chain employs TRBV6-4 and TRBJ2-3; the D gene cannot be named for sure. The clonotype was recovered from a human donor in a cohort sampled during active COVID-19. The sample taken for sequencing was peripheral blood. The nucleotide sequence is TGTGCCAGCAGTGCCACCCTAAGTTTAGATACGCAGTATTTT. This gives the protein CASSATLSLDTQYF.